This entry features one T cell receptor (beta chain) sequence. Antigen: not known. The data were obtained in a study of CD8 T cells in Susac syndrome. Notes on the study in general: Regarding the TCR sequencing and HLA analysis, the study admitted that a relatively small number of individuals were involved.

Reverse transcription of about 0.5 to 1 ug RNA used random hexamers. Amplification of TCR beta CDR3 across 54 Vbeta and 13 Jbeta was performed with immunoSEQ multiplex PCR. TCRdb used MiXCR to reprocess the immunoSEQ multiplex PCR reads, holding one entry per CDR3 protein. The sample consists of about 120,000 distinct CDR3 sequences, around 93% of them appearing once. Controls comprised healthy donors matched for age and sex. It was negative isolation that provided the CD8+ and CD4+ T cells, whereas TEMRA cells were enriched by FACS. Trimming removed 0 bases from V and 5 bases from J, with 7 bases in between. Germline CDR1 and CDR2: SEHNR and FQNEAQ (reference sequence). This CDR3 spans 13 amino acids.

This clonotype was sampled from a human donor in good health. The V call is TRBV7-9, the J call TRBJ1-2; D is unresolved. The sequencing sample was made of CD8+ T cells from PBMCs. The CDR3 DNA reads as TGTGCCAGCAGCTTAGCGGGAGAGTATGGCTACACCTTC. Translated: CASSLAGEYGYTF.